The source of this T cell receptor (beta chain) is a study of spatial heterogeneity in lung cancer. TCRdb re-derived calls from the 5' RACE reads in MiXCR, one entry per CDR3 protein. The data hold around 9,300 distinct CDR3 sequences, with around 5.1% observed a single time. The CDR3 runs 14 residues. Trimming took off 4 bases at V and 3 bases at J, with 13 bases between the two ends. Germline CDR1 is SGHDT and CDR2 is YYEEEE. Time point specified: sample taken at primary tumor resection. Donors were approximately 70 untreated early-stage non-small cell lung cancer patients. This clonotype was found many times. Antigen unknown. Findings and limits, study-wide: Mutation counts in tumors were tracked by counts of expanded intratumoral alpha and beta TCRs.

The chain employs TRBV5-6 and TRBJ1-2; D ambiguous. This clonotype was sampled from a female donor with early-stage non-small cell lung cancer. The specimen was lung tumor tissue, collected at surgery. This chain's CDR3 is CASSPWPADYGYTF. CDR3 nucleotide sequence: TGTGCCAGCAGCCCTTGGCCAGCGGACTATGGCTACACCTTC.